The TCR beta chain described here comes from a study of blood T cells in healthy people across ages (dated by TCRdb to the mid-2010s). A note on the overall study: In model experiments, template switching captured roughly one uniquely barcoded TCR beta cDNA molecule for every two T cells. Using deep sequencing normalized with unique cDNA molecular identifiers, the study measured how TCR beta repertoire diversity changes with age. Four age groups were formed from the donors: young (average approximately 15 years), middle-aged (approximately 40), aged (about 68) and long-lived (less than 85). Using the same blood draw, the study looked at two additional independent replicas of 1 million unique cDNA reads for two donors, one aged 18 to 30 and the other aged 80 or older.

The roughly 39 donors, aged 6 to 90 years, were systemically healthy Caucasian individuals from Russia. Each donor gave ten milliliters of peripheral blood, collected into EDTA-treated Vacutainer tubes. Ficoll-Paque density-gradient centrifugation was used to isolate PBMCs, with at least 6.5 million per sample. Total RNA, at least 5 micrograms per sample, was extracted from PBMCs with Trizol reagent. For every donor, an aliquot of PBMCs went through flow cytometry to measure the percentages of naive CD45RAhigh/CD27high T cells. Trimming at the junction amounts to 7 bases on V and 8 bases on J, and the germline ends lie 13 bases apart. The germline V gene gives CDR1 as SGDLS and CDR2 as YYNGEE. Reading from cysteine to phenylalanine, the CDR3 counts 12 amino acids. This entry keeps only the CDR3 DNA: 36 bases, framed from base 1. Receptor amplification or capture employed 5' RACE. TCRdb lists the instrument as Illumina HiSeq 2500. A second about 7 to 11 cycle PCR used a sample-barcoded 5' primer and a J-beta primer mix. A unique molecular identifier was introduced onto each TCR beta cDNA molecule by a template-switch 5' adaptor carrying 12 random nucleotides. Each sample yielded at least 3 million CDR3-containing paired-end reads. First-strand cDNA synthesis was performed from all RNA using the Mint cDNA synthesis kit, with priming by a TRBC-specific oligonucleotide. Following uracil-DNA glycosylase treatment, all cDNA underwent a first 18-cycle PCR with the universal primers M1SS and BC2_uni_R. For the original study's pipeline: For normalization, 1 million high-quality reads were randomly selected from each sample, with every read carrying a distinct molecular identifier. Instead of being binned into consensus sequences, reads with shared molecular identifiers were discarded. CDR3 identification, clonotype clustering and error correction used MiTCR with a Q25 quality threshold and the strictest error-elimination algorithm. Lower-bound total TCR beta diversity was estimated with a nonparametric unseen species model using Euler transformation. TCRdb itself trimmed the public reads at Q25 with fastp, ran MiXCR and retained productive beta chains. Every distinct CDR3 protein forms one entry, paired with its most common genes and DNA. TCRdb assigned the V and J calls; the authors' analysis was not used. For this sample there are some 940,000 distinct CDR3 sequences; 25% to 30% appear just once. The ten top clones hold 10% of the sample.

As for this clonotype: Its recognized antigen is unknown. The sample holds no much larger clone one base away, and base qualities are not on file.

The investigation overall reported the following: Because profiling used bulk unsorted PBMCs, naive and antigen-experienced compartments could not be compared conclusively. Compared with the aged group, the long-lived group had more naive CD4+ T cells, fewer expanded clones and increased TCR diversity, a pattern suggesting age selection. A strong correlation was found between observed TCR beta diversity and the percentage of naive T cells measured by flow cytometry. Estimates of total diversity from one million sequenced T cells were regarded as lower bounds and underestimates. As age increased, observed TCR beta diversity per million T cells dropped in a roughly linear way, and a significant reduction was already evident by age about 40. Donor CMV infection status was unknown, potentially confounding age-related changes in expanded clonotypes.

This same sample was also part of a study on T cells of mothers and their children. Looking at the second paper: Nine systemically healthy Caucasian individuals, comprising three mothers and their six children, were included as donors. cDNA synthesis used all of the extracted RNA, with 1.5 ug of RNA in each 15 ul reaction. In the second PCR, the M1S primer added sample barcodes and 2-4 random nucleotides. Over 10 million TCR beta CDR3 reads came from each mother, compared with some 3 million reads from each child. Thymic selection shapes the output of TCR recombination in a similar way in related and unrelated pairs, and inherited differences have a minor effect. Normalized repertoire overlap was always slightly but never significantly higher in related than unrelated mother-child pairs. Persistent microchimeric T cell clones were not detected, at a sensitivity of roughly 100 clones per million clonotypes. The study used deep NGS to compare TCR beta repertoires of mothers and children, seeking features distinguishing related mother-child pairs from unrelated individuals. On average, the children were approximately 11 +/- 4 years old, while the mothers were about 37 +/- 4 years old. After adapters were ligated using NEBNext reagents, the libraries underwent 100+100 nt paired-end sequencing on an Illumina HiSeq 2000. To prevent cross-contamination, the mother and child libraries were prepared a month apart and were sequenced in separate runs. Between roughly 500,000 and 2,300,000 distinct TCR beta clonotypes were identified per donor. Naive TCR beta clonotypes were estimated from low-frequency clonotypes matched to each donor's FACS-determined naive share, without sorting.

Recombination linked TRBV9 to TRBJ2-1; TRBD1 is a possible D gene, resting on 5 matching bases. The sample taken for sequencing was blood. The sequence was collected from a woman in her thirties or forties in good health. The CDR3 protein: CASHPQGDEQFF. The DNA sequence is as follows: TGTGCCAGCCACCCCCAAGGGGATGAGCAGTTCTTC.